This is a list of T cell receptor beta chains from one sample in a study of regulatory T cells in long-lasting Graves disease. TCRdb called the multiplex PCR reads again in MiXCR, with one record for every CDR3 protein. Here the sample spans a few hundred thousand distinct CDR3 sequences, roughly 15% being singletons. The same specimen was also included in a second study, on T cells in Graves' hyperthyroidism and ophthalmopathy.

The source was peripheral blood mononuclear cells (PBMCs), collected at new diagnosis, from a patient treated with antithyroid drugs. Source of these receptors: a woman between 40 and 55 years old with Graves disease. Each CDR3 is given with its conserved first and last residue. The D gene is left open where the match is weak. Clone size appears in some rows only: once, few, many, or a class for an expanded clone.

clone_size j_call v_call d_call cdr3_aa cdr3_nt
many TRBJ2-5 TRBV7-6 NA CASSLRSHTQETQYF TGTGCCAGCAGCTTAAGGTCCCACACCCAAGAGACCCAGTACTTC
many TRBJ2-7 TRBV12-5 TRBD1 CASGLPADRWGQYF TGTGCTAGTGGTTTGCCCGCGGACAGGTGGGGCCAGTACTTC
few TRBJ2-1 TRBV6-2/TRBV6-3 TRBD2 CASSSKARTSGIYNEQFF TGTGCCAGCAGTTCCAAAGCCCGGACTAGCGGGATCTACAATGAGCAGTTCTTC
once TRBJ2-5 TRBV11-2 TRBD2 CASSLRWEAGGSEETQYF TGTGCCAGCAGCTTGAGGTGGGAAGCGGGAGGGTCGGAAGAGACCCAGTACTTC
many TRBJ1-5 TRBV24-1 TRBD1 CATSDGQGANNQPQHF TGTGCCACCAGTGATGGACAGGGGGCGAACAATCAGCCCCAGCATTTT
many TRBJ2-7 TRBV12-3/TRBV12-4 NA CASSLGTPEQYF TGTGCCAGCAGTTTAGGGACCCCGGAGCAGTACTTC
many TRBJ2-3 TRBV3-1 NA CASSQEPGVGGDTQYF TGTGCCAGCAGCCAAGAACCGGGAGTAGGAGGAGATACGCAGTATTTT
many TRBJ2-3 TRBV5-6 NA CASSVSDTQYF TGTGCCAGCAGCGTATCCGATACGCAGTATTTT
NA TRBJ2-3 TRBV5-1 NA CASGSGVPAQYF TGCGCCAGCGGAAGTGGGGTGCCCGCGCAGTATTTT
many TRBJ2-3 TRBV12-3/TRBV12-4 TRBD1 CASSEGQVRTDTQYF TGTGCCAGCAGCGAAGGACAGGTTCGGACAGATACGCAGTATTTT
many TRBJ2-5 TRBV28 TRBD2 CASSPTGGGARETQYF TGTGCCAGCAGCCCTACGGGGGGGGGGGCCAGGGAGACCCAGTACTTC
NA TRBJ2-1 TRBV30 TRBD1 CAWSGETRDRNYNEQFF TGTGCCTGGAGTGGAGAGACAAGGGACAGAAACTACAATGAGCAGTTCTTC
many TRBJ1-2 TRBV27 TRBD1 CASSLLGQNYGYTF TGTGCCAGCAGTTTATTGGGACAGAACTATGGCTACACCTTC
NA TRBJ1-1 TRBV28 TRBD1 CASSTLDRVGEAFF TGTGCCAGCAGTACACTTGACAGGGTTGGTGAAGCTTTCTTT
many TRBJ2-2 TRBV2 NA CASSESLAGELFF TGTGCCAGCAGTGAATCCCTCGCCGGGGAGCTGTTTTTT
many TRBJ2-5 TRBV5-1 NA CASREILSGETQYF TGCGCCAGTCGGGAGATCCTAAGCGGGGAGACCCAGTACTTC
many TRBJ1-1 TRBV2 NA CASQVALNTEAFF TGTGCCAGCCAAGTAGCGCTTAACACTGAAGCTTTCTTT
many TRBJ1-1 TRBV27 NA CASSFGGFAEAFF TGTGCCAGCAGTTTTGGGGGGTTCGCTGAAGCTTTCTTT
many TRBJ2-2 TRBV6-1 TRBD2 CASSLPGLAGANTGELFF TGTGCCAGCAGCCTTCCGGGACTAGCGGGCGCGAACACCGGGGAGCTGTTTTTT
many TRBJ2-1 TRBV10-3 TRBD2 CAISDLLATGEQFF TGTGCCATCAGTGATCTACTAGCGACTGGTGAGCAGTTCTTC
NA TRBJ1-4 TRBV5-6 TRBD1 CASSLIRQGELKLFF TGTGCCAGCAGCTTGATTAGGCAGGGGGAGTTGAAACTGTTTTTT
NA TRBJ2-1 TRBV19 NA CASSIGQVYEQFF TGTGCCAGTAGTATAGGACAGGTCTATGAGCAGTTCTTC
NA TRBJ1-2 TRBV28 NA CASSADGIYGYTF TGTGCCAGCAGCGCCGACGGGATCTATGGCTACACCTTC
many TRBJ2-5 TRBV7-8 NA CASSLGAHGGPQETQYF TGTGCCAGCAGCTTAGGTGCCCACGGGGGACCTCAAGAGACCCAGTACTTC
many TRBJ2-7 TRBV24-1 NA CATRHSSDGSYEQYF TGTGCCACCCGGCATTCTTCGGACGGTTCCTACGAGCAGTACTTC
NA TRBJ1-3 TRBV10-1 NA CASGHSGNTIYF TGCGCCAGCGGTCACTCTGGAAACACCATATATTTT
many TRBJ2-7 TRBV18 TRBD1 CASSPQGQNYEQYF TGTGCCAGCTCACCCCAGGGACAGAACTACGAGCAGTACTTC
many TRBJ2-7 TRBV29-1 NA CSVLGLRYEQYF TGCAGCGTTTTAGGGTTACGATACGAGCAGTACTTC
many TRBJ2-3 TRBV5-1 NA CASSLAMETSTDTQYF TGCGCCAGCAGCTTGGCCATGGAAACTAGCACAGATACGCAGTATTTT
few TRBJ2-7 TRBV4-1 NA CASSWDNSYEQYF TGCGCCAGCAGCTGGGACAACTCCTACGAGCAGTACTTC
NA TRBJ2-5 TRBV27 TRBD1 CASSSLMGQGWETQYF TGTGCCAGCAGTTCTCTGATGGGACAGGGTTGGGAGACCCAGTACTTC
NA TRBJ1-4 TRBV5-1 NA CASSYESSNEKLFF TGCGCCAGCAGCTACGAGTCTTCTAATGAAAAACTGTTTTTT
few TRBJ2-7 TRBV9 TRBD1 CASSVAGQGAMNEQYF TGTGCCAGCAGCGTAGCCGGACAGGGGGCGATGAACGAGCAGTACTTC
many TRBJ1-3 TRBV28 NA CASRTGTWTSGNTIYF TGTGCCAGCAGAACCGGGACATGGACCTCTGGAAACACCATATATTTT
NA TRBJ2-1 TRBV30 TRBD2 CAWSSVAGDVNEQFF TGTGCCTGGAGTTCAGTAGCGGGAGACGTCAATGAGCAGTTCTTC
NA TRBJ2-1 TRBV7-9 TRBD2 CASSPWTSVGNEQFF TGTGCCAGCAGCCCGTGGACTAGCGTCGGCAATGAGCAGTTCTTC
many TRBJ2-3 TRBV28 NA CASSLLQRPTDTQYF TGTGCCAGCAGTTTATTACAGAGACCCACAGATACGCAGTATTTT